What follows are 24 T cell receptor beta chains derived from one specimen sequenced in a study of blood T cell repertoires in COVID-19. TCRdb's copy holds only in-frame clones and misses some; the assay was immunoSEQ multiplex PCR. Of around 80,000 clones listed, over 65% are singletons. Sequencing was performed on peripheral blood. All receptors come from a man between 50 and 59 years old with active or convalescent COVID-19.

The chain links TRBV12-5 to TRBJ2-3; 8 bases line up with TRBD1. This CDR3 region has 14 residues. Germline CDR1 and CDR2: LGHNT and FRNRAP. After removal of 5 bases from V and 4 bases from J, the junction contained 5 bases not matched to a gene. The CDR3 DNA sequence: TGTGCTAGTGGTGGGGACAGGCGGGCAGATACGCAGTATTTT. Encoded protein: CASGGDRRADTQYF.

By sample share, this clone is medium-sized. The J gene is TRBJ1-1, the V gene TRBV5-4; TRBD1 aligns across 8 bases. Trimming removed 4 bases from V and 3 bases from J; junction bases left unmatched: 14. This CDR3 contains 17 residues. Per the germline V gene, CDR1 is SGHNT and CDR2 is YYREEE (reference sequence). CDR3 DNA sequence: TGTGCCAGCAGCACGGACAGGGCCTCCGATGGGCACACTGAAGCTTTCTTT. As protein: CASSTDRASDGHTEAFF. Together with reference TRBV5-4 and TRBJ1-1, the CDR3 gives the full variable domain: ETGVTQSPTHLIKTRGQQVTLRCSSQSGHNTVSWYQQALGQGPQFIFQYYREEENGRGNFPPRFSGLQFPNYSSELNVNALELDDSALYLCASSTDRASDGHTEAFFGQGTRLTVV.

This clone was detected only a few times. The V call is TRBV4-1, the J call TRBJ1-6, with D tentatively TRBD1 (5 bases). CDR1 MGHRA and CDR2 YSYEKL come from the germline V gene. V was shortened by 1 base and J by 3 bases, with 10 bases between the two germline ends. The CDR3 has 16 residues. The CDR3 DNA follows: TGCGCCAGCAGCCAAGCGGAGGGGATCTATAATTCACCCCTCCACTTT. It is translated as CASSQAEGIYNSPLHF.

This chain uses TRBV5-1 with TRBJ1-6; weak D call: TRBD1 (5 bases). Germline loops: CDR1 SGHRS, CDR2 YFSETQ. CDR3 length equals 15 residues. V was shortened by 1 base and J by 10 bases, with 15 bases between the two germline ends. The CDR3 sequence is CASSLSVQGQSPLHF. Here the CDR3 DNA reads TGCGCCAGCAGCTTGTCAGTGCAGGGTCAATCACCCCTCCACTTT.

The rearrangement uses TRBV7-5 and TRBJ2-5; the table calls TRBD2, which could not be checked here. TRBV7-5 is termed a pseudogene. The CDR3 totals 16 residues. The CDR3 nucleotides read TGTGCCAGAAGCTTAGGCCCCCGGGACTACGGGGGGACCCAGTACTTC. This sequence encodes CARSLGPRDYGGTQYF.

This chain uses TRBV18 with TRBJ1-1, with D possibly being TRBD1 (6 bases). V was pared by 3 bases and J by 4 bases, with 12 bases between. CDR3 length: 14 amino acids. Germline CDR1 KGHSH, CDR2 LQKENI. Written as DNA, the CDR3 is TGTGCCAGCTCACCCCCGGCGGGGGCCACTGAAGCTTTCTTT. This gives the protein CASSPPAGATEAFF.

The chain links TRBV7-9 to TRBJ1-5, with TRBD1 matching over 8 bases. This CDR3 has 15 residues. Germline V CDR1 and CDR2: SEHNR, FQNEAQ (reference sequence). J gave up 3 bases and V 1 base, and 2 bases lay outside the gene matches. CDR3: CASSLGTGHNQPQHF. CDR3 coding DNA: TGTGCCAGCAGCTTAGGGACAGGGCACAATCAGCCCCAGCATTTT.

This sequence joins TRBV19 and TRBJ1-3; D is unresolved. CDR1 is LNHDA, CDR2 SQIVND, per germline (reference sequence). V lost 5 bases, J lost 4 bases, and 15 bases lay in between. This CDR3 is 15 amino acids long. CDR3 sequence (DNA): TGTGCCAGTAGTGAACTCACAACGGGAGGAAACACCATATATTTT. It specifies CASSELTTGGNTIYF.

The chain links TRBV24-1 to TRBJ2-3, with D maybe TRBD2 (6 bases). V lost 3 bases to trimming and J lost 5 bases, with 14 bases between them. This CDR3 is built from 15 residues. The germline gives CDR1 KGHDR, CDR2 SFDVKD. The CDR3 coding sequence is TGTGCCACCAGTGATGGTGGGAGGATGGGAGATACGCAGTATTTT. Protein: CATSDGGRMGDTQYF.

Here the CDR3 DNA reads TGTGCCTGGAGGGGAGACGGAACCTACGAGCAGTACTTC. Its translation: CAWRGDGTYEQYF. This chain joins TRBV30 and TRBJ2-7, with D tentatively TRBD2 (5 bases). CDR1 is GTSNPN, CDR2 SVGIG, per germline (reference sequence). Trimming removed 3 bases at V and 2 bases at J, with 11 bases between. CDR3 length: 13 residues. The entire variable domain, with the rest obtained from reference TRBV30 and TRBJ2-7, is as follows: SQTIHQWPATLVQPVGSPLSLECTVEGTSNPNLYWYRQAAGRGLQLLFYSVGIGQISSEVPQNLSASRPQDRQFILSSKKLLLSDSGFYLCAWRGDGTYEQYFGPGTRLTVT.

This chain uses TRBV13 with TRBJ2-1; TRBD2 matches at 10 bases. The V segment lost 3 bases and the J segment 6 bases; nucleotides outside the gene matches: 5. Germline V gives CDR1 PRHDT, CDR2 FYEKMQ (reference sequence). The CDR3 has 15 residues. CDR3 nucleotide sequence: TGTGCCAGCAGCTTGCTAGCGGGGGAGGTCAATGAGCAGTTCTTC. This gives the protein CASSLLAGEVNEQFF.

CDR3 nucleotide sequence: TGTGCCAGCAGTCTTTTTTCTAGCGGGGACACAGATACGCAGTATTTT. Translating it yields CASSLFSSGDTDTQYF. This rearrangement joins TRBV2 to TRBJ2-3; TRBD2 matches at 9 bases. J was trimmed by 2 bases and V by 5 bases; bases with no gene match: 8. The CDR3 sequence is 16 residues long. CDR1 is SNHLY and CDR2 is FYNNEI in the germline V gene.

The chain uses TRBV30 and TRBJ2-2, with 7 bases that match TRBD1. This CDR3 region has 14 residues. Germline CDR1 reads GTSNPN; CDR2 reads SVGIG (reference sequence). The V gene end was trimmed by 7 bases and the J gene end by 6 bases; junction bases not matched to a gene: 11. The CDR3 DNA sequence: TGTGCCTCCGACAAGGGCAGGGGGTCCGGGGAGCTGTTTTTT. Translation: CASDKGRGSGELFF.

The sample holds a few counts of this clone. The chain carries TRBV7-2 and TRBJ1-5; no firm D call. Trimming removed 3 bases from V and 2 bases from J, with 8 bases in between. Germline assignment: CDR1 SGHTA and CDR2 FQGNSA. The CDR3 has 14 amino acids. The CDR3 sequence: CASSLEGGNQPQHF. The CDR3 DNA reads as TGTGCCAGCAGCTTGGAGGGCGGCAATCAGCCCCAGCATTTT.

The rearrangement uses TRBV7-3 and TRBJ1-6; the match to TRBD1 covers 7 bases. This CDR3 spans 14 amino acids. Trimming at V came to 5 bases and at J to 8 bases, leaving 6 bases not matched to a gene. Germline V lookup: CDR1 SGHTA, CDR2 FQGTGA. CDR3 sequence: CASSATGADSPLHF. The DNA of the CDR3 is TGTGCCAGCAGCGCCACAGGGGCCGATTCACCCCTCCACTTT.

The table lists this clone with many counts. The chain joins TRBV5-1 to TRBJ2-7, with D perhaps matching TRBD2 (7 bases). The CDR3 length is 15 residues. V was cut by 4 bases and J by 2 bases, with 16 bases left in between. Germline V gene sequence: CDR1 SGHRS, CDR2 YFSETQ. The CDR3 spells CASSASGRGPYEQYF. CDR3 in DNA: TGCGCCAGCAGCGCCTCCGGGCGGGGGCCCTACGAGCAGTACTTC.

J is TRBJ2-3 and V is TRBV19; weak D call: TRBD2 (5 bases). Trimming removed 8 bases at V and 1 base at J, with 10 bases between. There are 13 residues in the CDR3. Per the germline V gene, CDR1 is LNHDA and CDR2 is SQIVND (reference sequence). The CDR3 region is CASGSGGTDTQYF. The DNA for the CDR3 is TGTGCCAGTGGGTCCGGGGGCACAGATACGCAGTATTTT. The variable domain in full, completed from reference TRBV19 and TRBJ2-3, reads DGGITQSPKYLFRKEGQNVTLSCEQNLNHDAMYWYRQDPGQGLRLIYYSQIVNDFQKGDIAEGYSVSREKKESFPLTVTSAQKNPTAFYLCASGSGGTDTQYFGPGTRLTVL.

This sequence joins TRBV6-5 and TRBJ2-2, with D maybe TRBD2 (7 bases). Germline V gives CDR1 MNHEY, CDR2 SVGAGI. The CDR3 covers 15 residues. Trimming took 7 bases from V and 5 from J, leaving 17 bases between them. This CDR3 is CASTLRGEGTGELFF. The CDR3 bases are TGTGCCAGCACCTTAAGGGGGGAGGGTACCGGGGAGCTGTTTTTT.

V and J are TRBV19 and TRBJ1-1; TRBD1 aligns across 7 bases. Germline lookup yields CDR1 LNHDA and CDR2 SQIVND (reference sequence). Losses at the gene ends were 5 bases for V and 0 bases for J; bases not matched to a gene: 9. This CDR3 is 16 amino acids long. CDR3 protein: CASSLRTGAMNTEAFF. The CDR3 DNA reads TGTGCCAGTAGTCTCAGGACAGGTGCGATGAACACTGAAGCTTTCTTT.

The rearrangement joins TRBV15 to TRBJ2-3, with 10 positions matching TRBD2. J gave up 6 bases and V 4 bases, and 10 bases lay outside the gene matches. In germline, CDR1 is LNHNV, CDR2 YYDKDF (reference sequence). This CDR3 contains 16 residues. This CDR3 is CATSINSGGDMDTQYF. In nucleotides, the CDR3 is TGTGCCACCAGCATCAACAGCGGGGGGGATATGGATACGCAGTATTTT. The variable domain in full, completed from reference TRBV15 and TRBJ2-3, reads DAMVIQNPRYQVTQFGKPVTLSCSQTLNHNVMYWYQQKSSQAPKLLFHYYDKDFNNEADTPDNFQSRRPNTSFCFLDIRSPGLGDTAMYLCATSINSGGDMDTQYFGPGTRLTVL.

The V gene is TRBV6-4, the J gene TRBJ1-2; a possible D gene is TRBD1 (5 bases). The germline gives CDR1 MRHNA, CDR2 SNTAGT. This CDR3 is 14 amino acids long. The V gene lost 0 bases and the J gene lost 4 bases, with 9 bases spanning the gap. Here the CDR3 reads CASSDSPGVYGYTF. CDR3 nucleotides: TGTGCCAGCAGTGACTCCCCGGGGGTCTATGGCTACACCTTC.

This clone occurred once. The chain carries TRBV5-1 and TRBJ2-3; 12 nucleotides agree with TRBD2. The CDR3 loop spans 17 amino acids. Per the germline V gene, CDR1 is SGHRS and CDR2 is YFSETQ. V was pared by 0 bases and J by 2 bases, with 4 bases of the junction left unmatched. The CDR3 reads CASSLALAGGITDTQYF. Here the CDR3 DNA reads TGCGCCAGCAGCTTGGCCCTAGCGGGGGGGATCACAGATACGCAGTATTTT. The full variable domain, its missing parts supplied by reference TRBV5-1 and TRBJ2-3, is KAGVTQTPRYLIKTRGQQVTLSCSPISGHRSVSWYQQTPGQGLQFLFEYFSETQRNKGNFPGRFSGRQFSNSRSEMNVSTLELGDSALYLCASSLALAGGITDTQYFGPGTRLTVL.

The chain is built from TRBV6-1 and TRBJ1-6; a weak D match, TRBD1 (6 bases). The CDR3 is 16 residues long. Between the trimmed V and J ends, which lost 0 bases and 6 bases, there was a span of 12 bases. Per germline, CDR1 MNHNS and CDR2 SASEGT. CDR3 sequence (DNA): TGTGCCAGCAGTGAAGCACGAGAACAGGGTAATTCACCCCTCCACTTT. It is translated as CASSEAREQGNSPLHF.

CDR3 nucleotides: TGTGCCAGCACCCCTAGCGGGACGGGCGGCACAGATACGCAGTATTTT. Its protein is CASTPSGTGGTDTQYF. This rearrangement joins TRBV2 to TRBJ2-3; 9 bases map to TRBD2. There are 16 residues in the CDR3. Germline CDR1 is SNHLY and CDR2 is FYNNEI. Trimming at V came to 7 bases and at J to 1 base, leaving 9 bases not matched to a gene.